The present T cell receptor beta chain was sequenced within a study of cytomegalovirus exposure and HLA in healthy donors. Study-wide background: Earlier, 150 million to 200 million T cells were analyzed, and 117 million unique TCR beta sequences were found among them. Unique TCRs numbering around 80 million, obtained from HLA-typed donors, made up an early data release.

With 60 Vbeta and 13 Jbeta primers, the PCR was carried out. The assay was immunoSEQ multiplex PCR, and TCRdb's table has in-frame clones only and misses some. The sample has under 150,000 clones, 81% seen once. Germline lookup yields CDR1 ENHRY and CDR2 SYGVKD. The CDR3 totals 14 residues. With 8 bases removed from V and 2 bases from J, the gap between germline ends came to 12 bases. Sequencing was carried out using PBMCs. This chain joins TRBV10-3 and TRBJ2-2; possible D gene TRBD2, 6 bases. The clonotype comes from a man aged 18 to 30 in good health and CMV-seronegative. The CDR3 is CAIFSGTNTGELFF. CDR3 DNA: TGTGCCATCTTCTCAGGGACTAACACCGGGGAGCTGTTTTTT.